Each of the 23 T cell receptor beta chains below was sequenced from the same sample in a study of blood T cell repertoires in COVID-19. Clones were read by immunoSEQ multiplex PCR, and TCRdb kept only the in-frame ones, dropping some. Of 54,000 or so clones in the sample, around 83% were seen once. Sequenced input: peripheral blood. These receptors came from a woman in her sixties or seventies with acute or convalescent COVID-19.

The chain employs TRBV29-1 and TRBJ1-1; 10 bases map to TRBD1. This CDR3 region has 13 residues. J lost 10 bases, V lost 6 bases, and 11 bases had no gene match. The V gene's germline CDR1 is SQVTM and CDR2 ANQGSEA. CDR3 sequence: CSVAHRQGAGAFF. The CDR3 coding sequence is TGCAGCGTAGCACACAGACAGGGGGCCGGAGCTTTCTTT.

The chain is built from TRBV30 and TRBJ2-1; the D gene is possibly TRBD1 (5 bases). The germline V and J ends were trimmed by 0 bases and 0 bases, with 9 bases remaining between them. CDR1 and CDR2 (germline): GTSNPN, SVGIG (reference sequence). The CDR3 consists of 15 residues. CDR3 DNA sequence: TGTGCCTGGAGTGTACCCGGACACTCCTACAATGAGCAGTTCTTC. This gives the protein CAWSVPGHSYNEQFF.

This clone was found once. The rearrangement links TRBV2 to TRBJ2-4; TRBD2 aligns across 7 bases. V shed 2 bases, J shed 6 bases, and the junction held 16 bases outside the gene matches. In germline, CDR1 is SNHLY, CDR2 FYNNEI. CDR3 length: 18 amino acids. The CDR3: CASSETAGWRKAGNIQYF. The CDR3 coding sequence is TGTGCCAGCAGTGAAACAGCGGGGTGGAGGAAAGCAGGAAACATTCAGTACTTC.

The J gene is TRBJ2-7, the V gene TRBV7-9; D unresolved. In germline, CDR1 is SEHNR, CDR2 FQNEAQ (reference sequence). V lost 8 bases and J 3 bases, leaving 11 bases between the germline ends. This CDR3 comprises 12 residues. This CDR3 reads CASGQGDYEQYF. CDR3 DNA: TGTGCCAGCGGCCAAGGAGACTACGAGCAGTACTTC.

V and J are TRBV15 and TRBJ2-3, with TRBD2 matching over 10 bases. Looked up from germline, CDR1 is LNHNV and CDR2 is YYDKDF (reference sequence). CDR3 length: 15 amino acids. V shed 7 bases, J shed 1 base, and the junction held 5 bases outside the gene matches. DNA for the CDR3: TGTGCCACCACCAAGGGGACTAGCGGCACAGATACGCAGTATTTT. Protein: CATTKGTSGTDTQYF.

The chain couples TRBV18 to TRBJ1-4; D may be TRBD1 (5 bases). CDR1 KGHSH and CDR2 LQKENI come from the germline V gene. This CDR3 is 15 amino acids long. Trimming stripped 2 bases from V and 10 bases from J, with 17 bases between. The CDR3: CASSPLGQGMGKLFF. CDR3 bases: TGTGCCAGCTCACCATTGGGTCAGGGTATGGGAAAACTGTTTTTT. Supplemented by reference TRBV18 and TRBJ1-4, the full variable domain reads NAGVMQNPRHLVRRRGQEARLRCSPMKGHSHVYWYRQLPEEGLKFMVYLQKENIIDESGMPKERFSAEFPKEGPSILRIQQVVRGDSAAYFCASSPLGQGMGKLFFGSGTQLSVL.

CDR3 sequence: CASNAGRRGTDTQYF. As DNA, the CDR3 is TGCGCCAGCAACGCGGGGAGGCGGGGCACAGATACGCAGTATTTT. This chain links TRBV5-1 with TRBJ2-3, with a weak D call TRBD2 (6 bases). The germline CDR1 and CDR2 sequences are SGHRS and YFSETQ. The CDR3 sequence is 15 residues long. Trimming stripped 6 bases from V and 1 base from J, with 15 bases between.

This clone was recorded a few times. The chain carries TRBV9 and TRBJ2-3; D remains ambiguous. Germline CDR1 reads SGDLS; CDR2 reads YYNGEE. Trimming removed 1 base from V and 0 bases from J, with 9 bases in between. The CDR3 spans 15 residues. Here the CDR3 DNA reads TGTGCCAGCAGCGTACGAGCCCTTAGCACAGATACGCAGTATTTT. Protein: CASSVRALSTDTQYF.

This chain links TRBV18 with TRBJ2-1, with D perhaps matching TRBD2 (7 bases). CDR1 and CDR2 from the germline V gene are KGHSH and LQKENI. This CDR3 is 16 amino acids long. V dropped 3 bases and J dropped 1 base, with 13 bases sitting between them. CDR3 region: CASSPGGQGSYNEQFF. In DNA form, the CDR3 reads TGTGCCAGCTCACCGGGGGGGCAGGGTTCCTACAATGAGCAGTTCTTC.

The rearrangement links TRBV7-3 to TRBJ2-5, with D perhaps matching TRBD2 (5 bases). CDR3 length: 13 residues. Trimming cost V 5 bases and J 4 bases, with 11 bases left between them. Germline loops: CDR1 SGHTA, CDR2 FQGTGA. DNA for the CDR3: TGTGCCAGCAGCAAAAGTGCGGGAGAGACCCAGTACTTC. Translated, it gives CASSKSAGETQYF. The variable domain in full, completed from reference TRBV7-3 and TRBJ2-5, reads GAGVSQTPSNKVTEKGKYVELRCDPISGHTALYWYRQSLGQGPEFLIYFQGTGAADDSGLPNDRFFAVRPEGSVSTLKIQRTERGDSAVYLCASSKSAGETQYFGPGTRLLVL.

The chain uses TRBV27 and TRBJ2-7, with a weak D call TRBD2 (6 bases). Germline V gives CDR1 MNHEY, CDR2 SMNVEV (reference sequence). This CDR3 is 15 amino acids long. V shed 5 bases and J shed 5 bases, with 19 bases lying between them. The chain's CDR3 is CASSQRNSGGHEQYF. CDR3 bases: TGTGCCAGCAGTCAGAGAAATAGCGGAGGCCACGAGCAGTACTTC.

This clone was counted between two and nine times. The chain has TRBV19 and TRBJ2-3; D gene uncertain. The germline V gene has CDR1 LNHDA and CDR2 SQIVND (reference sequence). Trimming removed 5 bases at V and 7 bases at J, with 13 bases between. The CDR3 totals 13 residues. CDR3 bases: TGTGCCAGTAGTCTAGTTGGAGCAAATACGCAGTATTTT. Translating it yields CASSLVGANTQYF.

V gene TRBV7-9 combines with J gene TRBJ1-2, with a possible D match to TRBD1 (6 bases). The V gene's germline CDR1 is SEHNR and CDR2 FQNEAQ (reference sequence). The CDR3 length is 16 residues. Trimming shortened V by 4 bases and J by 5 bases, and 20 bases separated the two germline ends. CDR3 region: CASSSPGQPDSYGYTF. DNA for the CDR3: TGTGCCAGCAGCTCCCCTGGACAGCCGGACTCATATGGCTACACCTTC.

The CDR3 protein is CASSQGPRANSPLHF. CDR3 DNA sequence: TGCGCCAGCAGCCAAGGACCGAGGGCTAATTCACCCCTCCACTTT. The J gene is TRBJ1-6, the V gene TRBV4-1; D is ambiguous. Trimming shortened V by 1 base and J by 6 bases, and 10 bases separated the two germline ends. CDR1 is MGHRA and CDR2 is YSYEKL in the germline V gene. CDR3 size: 15 residues.

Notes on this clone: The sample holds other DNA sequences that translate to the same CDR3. In DNA, the CDR3 is TGTGCCAGCAGCTTAGCAATGAACACTGAAGCTTTCTTT. As protein: CASSLAMNTEAFF. The chain links TRBV11-3 to TRBJ1-1; D is undetermined. Trimming removed 1 base at V and 0 bases at J, with 3 bases between. This CDR3 is 13 amino acids long. CDR1 and CDR2 from the germline V gene are SGHNT and YENEEA.

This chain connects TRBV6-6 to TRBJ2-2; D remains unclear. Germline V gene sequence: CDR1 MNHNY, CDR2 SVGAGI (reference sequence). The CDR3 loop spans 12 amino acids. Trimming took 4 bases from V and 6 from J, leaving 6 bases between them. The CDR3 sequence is CASSFTAGELFF. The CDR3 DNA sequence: TGTGCCAGCAGTTTTACTGCCGGGGAGCTGTTTTTT.

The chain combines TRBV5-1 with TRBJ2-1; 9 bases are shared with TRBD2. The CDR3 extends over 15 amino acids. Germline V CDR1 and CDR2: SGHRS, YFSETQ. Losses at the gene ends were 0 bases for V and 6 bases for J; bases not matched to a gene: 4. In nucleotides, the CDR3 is TGCGCCAGCAGCTTGGGCGGGGGGGGCCCCAATGAGCAGTTCTTC. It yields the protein CASSLGGGGPNEQFF. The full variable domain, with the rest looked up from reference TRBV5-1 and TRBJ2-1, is KAGVTQTPRYLIKTRGQQVTLSCSPISGHRSVSWYQQTPGQGLQFLFEYFSETQRNKGNFPGRFSGRQFSNSRSEMNVSTLELGDSALYLCASSLGGGGPNEQFFGPGTRLTVL.

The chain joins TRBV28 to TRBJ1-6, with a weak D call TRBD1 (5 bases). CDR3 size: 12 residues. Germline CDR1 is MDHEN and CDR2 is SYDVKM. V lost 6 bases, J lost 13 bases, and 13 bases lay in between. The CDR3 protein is CASRSLQGPLHF. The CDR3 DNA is TGTGCCAGCAGATCCCTCCAGGGTCCCCTCCACTTT.

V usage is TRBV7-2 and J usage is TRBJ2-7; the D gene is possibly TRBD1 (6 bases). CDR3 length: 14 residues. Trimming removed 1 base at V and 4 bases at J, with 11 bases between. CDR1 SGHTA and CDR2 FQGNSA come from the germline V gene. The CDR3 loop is CASSLGGQRYEQYF. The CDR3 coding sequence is TGTGCCAGCAGCTTAGGCGGACAGCGTTACGAGCAGTACTTC.

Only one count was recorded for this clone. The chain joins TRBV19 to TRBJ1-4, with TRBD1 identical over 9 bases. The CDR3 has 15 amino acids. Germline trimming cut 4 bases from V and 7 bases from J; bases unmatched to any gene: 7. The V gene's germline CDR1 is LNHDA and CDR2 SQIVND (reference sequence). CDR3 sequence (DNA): TGTGCCAGTAGTACCGTGGACAGGGGATCTGAAAAACTGTTTTTT. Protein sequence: CASSTVDRGSEKLFF.

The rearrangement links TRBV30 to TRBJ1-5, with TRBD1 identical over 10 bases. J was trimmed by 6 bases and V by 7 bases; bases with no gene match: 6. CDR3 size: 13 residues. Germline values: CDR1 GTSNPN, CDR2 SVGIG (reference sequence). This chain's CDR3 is CASGQGGIQPQHF. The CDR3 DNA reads TGTGCCTCCGGACAGGGGGGGATTCAGCCCCAGCATTTT. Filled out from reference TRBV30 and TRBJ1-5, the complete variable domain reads SQTIHQWPATLVQPVGSPLSLECTVEGTSNPNLYWYRQAAGRGLQLLFYSVGIGQISSEVPQNLSASRPQDRQFILSSKKLLLSDSGFYLCASGQGGIQPQHFGDGTRLSIL.

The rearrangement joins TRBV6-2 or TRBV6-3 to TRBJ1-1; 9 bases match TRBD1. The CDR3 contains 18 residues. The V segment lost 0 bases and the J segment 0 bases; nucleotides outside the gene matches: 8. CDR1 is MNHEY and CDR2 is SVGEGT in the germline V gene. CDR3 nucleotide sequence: TGTGCCAGCAGTTACTCTTCTGGACAGGGGCCGTTGAACACTGAAGCTTTCTTT. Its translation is CASSYSSGQGPLNTEAFF.

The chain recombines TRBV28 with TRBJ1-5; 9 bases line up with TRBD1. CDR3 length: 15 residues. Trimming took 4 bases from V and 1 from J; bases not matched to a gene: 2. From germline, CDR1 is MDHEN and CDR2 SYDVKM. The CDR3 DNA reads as TGTGCCAGCAGTTGGACAGGGGCGAGCAATCAGCCCCAGCATTTT. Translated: CASSWTGASNQPQHF.